Listed below are T cell receptor beta chains from one sample, sequenced in a study of radiotherapy plus CTLA-4 blockade in lung cancer. The method was immunoSEQ multiplex PCR; TCRdb's version includes in-frame clones alone and lacks a portion of them. The sample holds nearly 110,000 clones; under 90% are singletons and the top ten take under 2.5%. The sequencing used peripheral blood, collected from a patient treated with radiotherapy plus ipilimumab. The receptors stem from a human donor with non-small cell lung cancer that progressed on radiotherapy plus ipilimumab. Some clones in this sample may be carry-over from other donors' samples. Each CDR3 is given with its conserved first and last residue. The D gene is left open where the match is weak. Clone size is stated in some rows and not others, as once, few, many or a class when expanded.

CDR3aa	CDR3nt	d_gene	abundance	v_gene	j_gene
CASRQGSYEQYF	TGTGCCAGCCGACAGGGATCCTACGAGCAGTACTTC	TRBD1	.	TRBV6-1	TRBJ2-7
CASRVTGGQETQYF	TGTGCCAGCAGGGTTACAGGGGGCCAAGAGACCCAGTACTTC	TRBD1	.	TRBV27	TRBJ2-5
CAISDIQGSYGYTF	TGTGCCATCAGTGACATACAGGGGAGCTATGGCTACACCTTC	TRBD1	.	TRBV10-3	TRBJ1-2
CASSAGTPGATLHF	TGTGCCAGCAGCGCCGGGACACCTGGAGCGACCCTCCACTTT	.	.	TRBV9	TRBJ1-6
CASSYAGGRSDEKLFF	TGTGCCAGCAGTTACGCCGGGGGGCGAAGTGATGAAAAACTGTTTTTT	.	.	TRBV6-5	TRBJ1-4
CASSIDLFGQNTEAFF	TGTGCCAGTAGTATAGATCTATTTGGGCAGAACACTGAAGCTTTCTTT	.	.	TRBV19	TRBJ1-1
CASSQVRTGPTNSPLHF	TGCGCCAGCAGCCAAGTCAGGACAGGACCAACGAATTCACCCCTCCACTTT	TRBD1	.	TRBV4-1	TRBJ1-6
CASSPGTSGGRTGELFF	TGTGCCAGTAGCCCGGGGACTAGCGGGGGAAGGACCGGGGAGCTGTTTTTT	TRBD2	few	TRBV19	TRBJ2-2
CASSFFGGPETQYF	TGTGCCAGCAGCTTCTTCGGGGGGCCGGAGACCCAGTACTTC	.	.	TRBV7-2	TRBJ2-5
CATSRVQGNEQFF	TGTGCCACCAGCAGAGTTCAGGGGAATGAGCAGTTCTTC	.	.	TRBV15	TRBJ2-1
CASSLRPNSKYYEQYF	TGTGCCAGCAGCTTAAGACCAAACAGTAAATACTACGAGCAGTACTTC	.	.	TRBV7-2	TRBJ2-7
CASSLIVNSPLHF	TGCGCCAGCAGCTTGATAGTTAATTCACCCCTCCACTTT	.	.	TRBV5-1	TRBJ1-6
CASSSSPGQYYGYTF	TGTGCCAGCAGCTCATCCCCGGGACAGTACTATGGCTACACCTTC	TRBD1	.	TRBV7-2	TRBJ1-2
CASSFQGAYGYTF	TGTGCCAGCAGTTTCCAGGGGGCCTATGGCTACACCTTC	TRBD1	.	TRBV28	TRBJ1-2
CASSVGRTDTQYF	TGTGCCAGCAGCGTAGGGCGCACAGATACGCAGTATTTT	.	.	TRBV7-9	TRBJ2-3
CASSSATGASNQPQHF	TGTGCCAGCAGCTCGGCCACGGGGGCTAGCAATCAGCCCCAGCATTTT	.	once	TRBV7-8	TRBJ1-5
CASSLSRVHTF	TGTGCCAGCAGTTTATCCAGGGTTCACACCTTC	.	.	TRBV27	TRBJ1-2
CASSFSLTGPLHF	TGTGCCAGCAGTTTTTCCTTGACAGGGCCCCTCCACTTT	TRBD1	.	TRBV27	TRBJ1-6
CASSLDWAGGAFF	TGCGCCAGCAGCTTGGACTGGGCAGGTGGGGCTTTCTTT	.	.	TRBV5-1	TRBJ1-1
CSAEGNEKLFF	TGCAGTGCCGAGGGAAATGAAAAACTGTTTTTT	.	once	TRBV20-1	TRBJ1-4
CASSQSRGTYEQYF	TGTGCCAGCAGCCAATCCAGGGGGACCTACGAGCAGTACTTC	TRBD1	once	TRBV5-5	TRBJ2-7
CSAAYSGFGEAFF	TGCAGCGCCGCGTACTCAGGATTTGGCGAAGCTTTCTTT	.	.	TRBV29-1	TRBJ1-1
CASSLFPLAWDTQYF	TGTGCCAGCAGCTTATTCCCCCTAGCTTGGGATACGCAGTATTTT	.	.	TRBV7-8	TRBJ2-3
CASSQAGHSNQPQHF	TGTGCCAGCAGCCAAGCGGGACACAGCAATCAGCCCCAGCATTTT	.	.	TRBV7-9	TRBJ1-5